This T cell receptor (beta chain) was identified during a study of breast tumors, draining lymph nodes, adjacent tissues. Study-wide results and limits: The data were judged consistent with most tumor T cells coming from lymph node and expanding in tumor.

From the multiplex PCR reads, TCRdb called clonotypes with MiXCR, one entry per CDR3 protein. In the table there are approximately 300,000 distinct CDR3 sequences, around 30% of which are singletons. This CDR3 is built from 13 residues. Per the germline V gene, CDR1 is MNHEY and CDR2 is SMNVEV (reference sequence). The V end was cut by 7 bases, the J end by 7 bases, with 13 bases between. This clonotype was picked up a small number of times. The antigen is undetermined. The lymph nodes were axillary draining lymph nodes from breast cancer patients. This chain links TRBV27 with TRBJ1-4; possibly TRBD1 for D (5 bases). Sequenced material: axillary lymph node tissue. This TCR came from a female donor with breast cancer. Some clones in this sample may be carry-over from other donors' samples. The CDR3 reads CASTTGVGEKLFF. CDR3 in DNA: TGTGCCAGCACCACGGGGGTGGGTGAAAAACTGTTTTTT.